Described below is a single TCR beta chain sequence and its context. Its antigen is still unknown. This record comes from a study of human T cells and chemical hapten exposure. As to time point: patch test 2, 6 weeks after DPC sensitization. The treatment was: therapeutic diphenylcyclopropenone sensitization with weekly scalp DPC. TCRdb passed the RACE reads through MiXCR, listing each CDR3 protein once. The table lists about 400,000 distinct CDR3 sequences, just under 6.5% of them singletons, with around 6.1% in the top ten. Overall study findings and caveats: Controls had significantly fewer large CDR3 similarity clusters than were formed by expanded TCRs.

CDR3 length: 13 residues. CDR1 SGHVS and CDR2 FNYEAQ come from the germline V gene. V was shortened by 1 base and J by 6 bases, with 7 bases between the two germline ends. The sequencing here drew on whole blood, taken in connection with sensitization to the hapten diphenylcyclopropenone (DPC). V usage is TRBV7-6 and J usage is TRBJ2-1, with unresolved D. The origin of this receptor is a woman aged 18-30 years with alopecia areata. Some clones in this sample may be carry-over from other donors' samples. The CDR3 here is CASSLDSVNEQFF. CDR3 nucleotides: TGTGCCAGCAGCTTAGACTCCGTCAATGAGCAGTTCTTC.